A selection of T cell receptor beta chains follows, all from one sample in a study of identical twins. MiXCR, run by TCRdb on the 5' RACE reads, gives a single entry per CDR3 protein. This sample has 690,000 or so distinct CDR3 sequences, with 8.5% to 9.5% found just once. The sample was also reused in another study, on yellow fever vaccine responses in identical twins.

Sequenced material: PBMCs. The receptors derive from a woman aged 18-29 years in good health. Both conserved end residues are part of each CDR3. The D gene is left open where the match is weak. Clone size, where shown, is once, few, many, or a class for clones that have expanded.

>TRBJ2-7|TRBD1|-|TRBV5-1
TGCGCCAGCAGCGTACAAACAGGGGACGAGCAGTACTTC
CASSVQTGDEQYF
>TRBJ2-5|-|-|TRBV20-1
TGCAGTGCTAGAGATCGCAGGGATGGACAAGAGACCCAGTACTTC
CSARDRRDGQETQYF
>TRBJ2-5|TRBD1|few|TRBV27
TGTGCCAGCAGTCTCCGGGCAGGGGGCCTCCAAGAGACCCAGTACTTC
CASSLRAGGLQETQYF
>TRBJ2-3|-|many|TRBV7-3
TGTGCCAGCAGCTTATCAACACACACAGATACGCAGTATTTT
CASSLSTHTDTQYF
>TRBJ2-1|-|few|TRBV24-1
TGTGCCACCAGTGATTTGCCGGGGGACAGTGAGCAGTTCTTC
CATSDLPGDSEQFF
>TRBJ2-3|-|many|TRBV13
TGTGCCAGCAGTGGGGGAACAGATACGCAGTATTTT
CASSGGTDTQYF
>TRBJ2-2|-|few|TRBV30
TGTGCCTGGAGTCGTGACACGGGGACCGGGGAGCTGTTTTTT
CAWSRDTGTGELFF
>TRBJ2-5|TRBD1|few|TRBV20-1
TGCAGTGCTAGAATGACAGGGTCACTAAACCAAGAGACCCAGTACTTC
CSARMTGSLNQETQYF
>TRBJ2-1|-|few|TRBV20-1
TGCAGTGCTAGAGATGGGGTCGTCCAGGAGCAGTTCTTC
CSARDGVVQEQFF
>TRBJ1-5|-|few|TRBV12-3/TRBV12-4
TGTGCCAGCACCCTGGACGGCCCGAGCAATCAGCCCCAGCATTTT
CASTLDGPSNQPQHF
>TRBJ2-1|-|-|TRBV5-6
TGTGCCAGCAGCAGGGGGTCTTATGAGCAGTTCTTC
CASSRGSYEQFF
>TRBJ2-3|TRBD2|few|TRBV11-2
TGTGCCAGCAGCTCCTTCCGGACTAGCGGGAGAGTGAGCACAGATACGCAGTATTTT
CASSSFRTSGRVSTDTQYF
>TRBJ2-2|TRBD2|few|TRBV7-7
TGTGCTAGCAGCTCCTCACTAGCGGGGGCCTCGAACACCGGGGAGCTGTTTTTT
CASSSSLAGASNTGELFF
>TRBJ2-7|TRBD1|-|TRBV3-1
TGTGCCAGCAGCGGACGGGACAGGACCATATACGAGCAGTACTTC
CASSGRDRTIYEQYF
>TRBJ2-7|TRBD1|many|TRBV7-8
TGTGCCAGCAGCGTAGGGACAGTCTCCTACGAGCAGTACTTC
CASSVGTVSYEQYF
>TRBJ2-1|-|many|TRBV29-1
TGCAGCGTTGAGCTAGGGCCCTACAATGAGCAGTTCTTC
CSVELGPYNEQFF
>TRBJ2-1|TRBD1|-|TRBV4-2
TGTGCCAGCAGCCAAGACGGGCTCGGGACAGACTTTCTTAGCTCCTACAATGAGCAGTTCTTC
CASSQDGLGTDFLSSYNEQFF
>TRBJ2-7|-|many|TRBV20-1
TGCAGTGCGATACCCGCCTCCTACGAGCAGTACTTC
CSAIPASYEQYF
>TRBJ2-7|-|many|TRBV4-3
TGCGCCAGCAGCCAACTTTCAGGGGTCTCCTACGAGCAGTACTTC
CASSQLSGVSYEQYF
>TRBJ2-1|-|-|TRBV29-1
TGCAGCGTTACCGGGAGTAATAGCAATGAGCAGTTCTTC
CSVTGSNSNEQFF
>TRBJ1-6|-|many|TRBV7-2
TGTGCCAGCAGCACGCGGGAGACCGACAATTCACCCCTCCACTTT
CASSTRETDNSPLHF
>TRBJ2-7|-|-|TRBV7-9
TGTGCCAGCAGCCAGGGGGGCTCGGGGTTCTACGAGCAGTACTTC
CASSQGGSGFYEQYF
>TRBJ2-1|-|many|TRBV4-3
TGCGCCAGCAGCCAAGCTCCTCAAGGGGAGATTTCCTACAATGAGCAGTTCTTC
CASSQAPQGEISYNEQFF
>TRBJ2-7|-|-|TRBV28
TGTGCCAGCAGTTTATCTTCGGCTCCGAGATACGAGCAGTACTTC
CASSLSSAPRYEQYF
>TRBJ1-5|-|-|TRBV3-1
TGTGCCTGCAGTTTGGGGGAAGGACAGAGGGGACTCAATCAGCCCCAGCATTTT
CACSLGEGQRGLNQPQHF
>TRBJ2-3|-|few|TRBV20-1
TGCAGTGCTAGAGATCTCGGAGGGGGGGCCATTATAGGTACGCAGTATTTT
CSARDLGGGAIIGTQYF